The 30 T cell receptor beta chains listed next were all sequenced from one sample in a study of blood T cell repertoires in COVID-19. Sequencing was performed with immunoSEQ multiplex PCR; in TCRdb, only in-frame clones are kept and a portion is missing. Of roughly 700,000 clones in the sample, just under 90% are singletons; the top ten hold roughly 0.25%. Sequenced: peripheral blood. The receptors come from a woman between 18 and 29 years old with acute or convalescent COVID-19.

The chain uses TRBV13 and TRBJ1-2; tentative D call: TRBD1 (6 bases). V lost 3 bases and J lost 4, with 12 bases in between. This CDR3 spans 14 amino acids. Germline V gene lookup returns CDR1 PRHDT and CDR2 FYEKMQ (reference sequence). Here the CDR3 reads CASSLGALGYGYTF. As DNA, the CDR3 is TGTGCCAGCAGCTTGGGGGCTCTGGGCTATGGCTACACCTTC.

CDR3: CASSQERSGVDGYTF. CDR3 DNA: TGCGCCAGCAGCCAAGAGCGTTCCGGGGTGGATGGCTACACCTTC. This chain connects TRBV4-1 to TRBJ1-2, with unresolved D. This CDR3 region has 15 residues. CDR1 and CDR2 (germline): MGHRA, YSYEKL. V dropped 0 bases and J dropped 6 bases, with 14 bases sitting between them.

The V and J genes are TRBV30 and TRBJ1-1; unclear D gene. This CDR3 contains 12 residues. With 0 bases removed from V and 5 bases from J, the gap between germline ends came to 7 bases. CDR1 and CDR2 from the germline V gene are GTSNPN and SVGIG (reference sequence). The CDR3, as DNA: TGTGCCTGGAGTGTACCCGGGACTGAAGCTTTCTTT. This sequence encodes CAWSVPGTEAFF.

The chain has TRBV30 and TRBJ1-1; D unresolved. The length of the CDR3 is 13 residues. The V and J ends lost 6 bases and 1 base respectively, with 12 bases between them. CDR1 is GTSNPN and CDR2 is SVGIG in the germline V gene (reference sequence). CDR3 bases: TGTGCCTGCCCCACAGTATCGAACACTGAAGCTTTCTTT. The encoded protein is CACPTVSNTEAFF. The entire variable domain, with the rest obtained from reference TRBV30 and TRBJ1-1, is as follows: SQTIHQWPATLVQPVGSPLSLECTVEGTSNPNLYWYRQAAGRGLQLLFYSVGIGQISSEVPQNLSASRPQDRQFILSSKKLLLSDSGFYLCACPTVSNTEAFFGQGTRLTVV.

This chain uses TRBV24-1 with TRBJ2-1, with D possibly TRBD1 on 5 matching bases. CDR1 is KGHDR, CDR2 SFDVKD, per germline. The germline V and J ends were trimmed by 1 base and 7 bases, with 16 bases remaining between them. The CDR3 is 16 residues long. The CDR3 region is CATSDFGQGGANEQFF. CDR3 bases: TGTGCCACCAGTGATTTTGGGCAGGGTGGGGCGAATGAGCAGTTCTTC.

V and J are TRBV6-5 and TRBJ1-1; D might be TRBD1 (5 bases). The CDR3 contains 14 residues. Germline V lookup: CDR1 MNHEY, CDR2 SVGAGI. The V end was cut by 8 bases, the J end by 4 bases, with 17 bases between. CDR3 in DNA: TGTGCCAGCTCAACCGGGGGGATGCTCACTGAAGCTTTCTTT. It is translated as CASSTGGMLTEAFF.

This clone was picked up one time. The chain combines TRBV5-1 with TRBJ2-3, with 7 bases lining up with TRBD2. With V trimmed by 7 bases and J by 0 bases, 8 bases remained unmatched. Per germline, CDR1 SGHRS and CDR2 YFSETQ. This CDR3 is 15 amino acids long. In DNA form, the CDR3 reads TGCGCCAGCCTCTCTGGGGGGGTAAGCACAGATACGCAGTATTTT. This sequence encodes CASLSGGVSTDTQYF.

V usage is TRBV30 and J usage is TRBJ1-2; unclear D gene. V gave up 0 bases and J gave up 1 base, with 6 bases separating them. The V gene's germline CDR1 is GTSNPN and CDR2 SVGIG (reference sequence). This CDR3 has 13 amino acids. The CDR3 spells CAWSVEGNYGYTF. CDR3 DNA sequence: TGTGCCTGGAGTGTAGAGGGTAACTATGGCTACACCTTC.

This chain joins TRBV6-5 and TRBJ1-2; 7 nucleotides agree with TRBD1. The CDR3 loop spans 14 amino acids. Germline assignment: CDR1 MNHEY and CDR2 SVGAGI. With V trimmed by 3 bases and J by 4 bases, 5 bases remained unmatched. The CDR3 DNA follows: TGTGCCAGCAGTTATAGGGACAGATTCTATGGCTACACCTTC. As protein: CASSYRDRFYGYTF.

The chain joins TRBV4-1 to TRBJ1-1; possible D gene TRBD1, 6 bases. The V end lost 2 bases, the J end lost 7 bases, and 14 bases lay between the germline ends. The CDR3 has 14 amino acids. The V gene's germline CDR1 is MGHRA and CDR2 YSYEKL. CDR3 residues: CASSQLPTGFEAFF. DNA for the CDR3: TGCGCCAGCAGCCAACTCCCAACAGGGTTTGAAGCTTTCTTT.

The genes are TRBV24-1 and TRBJ2-3; 7 positions match TRBD2. Germline V CDR1 and CDR2: KGHDR, SFDVKD. This CDR3 spans 18 amino acids. With V trimmed by 4 bases and J by 0 bases, 12 bases remained unmatched. The CDR3 is CATSDLTGGGDSTDTQYF. DNA for the CDR3: TGTGCCACCAGTGACCTGACCGGGGGAGGGGATAGCACAGATACGCAGTATTTT.

V usage is TRBV24-1 and J usage is TRBJ2-2; D may be TRBD2 (5 bases). The V and J ends lost 8 bases and 5 bases respectively, with 11 bases between them. CDR1 and CDR2 from the germline V gene are KGHDR and SFDVKD. There are 13 residues in the CDR3. The CDR3 protein is CATNYGGTGELFF. The CDR3 DNA sequence: TGTGCCACCAACTACGGCGGGACCGGGGAGCTGTTTTTT.

J is TRBJ2-7 and V is TRBV6-5; 12 bases are shared with TRBD2. The CDR3 runs to 15 residues. The J segment lost 5 bases and the V segment lost 6 bases, leaving 8 bases of the junction unmatched. Germline V gene lookup returns CDR1 MNHEY and CDR2 SVGAGI. This CDR3 is CASRLLAGGPNEQYF. CDR3 DNA sequence: TGTGCCAGCAGACTCCTAGCGGGGGGGCCTAACGAGCAGTACTTC.

V usage is TRBV4-1 and J usage is TRBJ2-7; 7 nucleotides line up with TRBD1. CDR3 size: 15 residues. V dropped 2 bases and J dropped 5; count of bases not matched to a gene: 9. Germline CDR1 is MGHRA and CDR2 is YSYEKL. For the CDR3, the DNA is TGCGCCAGCAGCCAAACGGAGACAGGGATGGACGAGCAGTACTTC. Translated: CASSQTETGMDEQYF.

Concerning this clone itself: The same CDR3 can be traced to other DNA sequences in this sample. This chain connects TRBV6-5 to TRBJ1-5; 9 positions agree with TRBD1. The V gene end was trimmed by 4 bases and the J gene end by 6 bases; junction bases not matched to a gene: 4. Germline loops: CDR1 MNHEY, CDR2 SVGAGI. The CDR3 runs 14 residues. The CDR3 coding sequence is TGTGCCAGCAGTTCCGGGACAGGGTTTCAGCCCCAGCATTTT. This codes for CASSSGTGFQPQHF.

The rearrangement links TRBV19 to TRBJ1-5; possible D gene TRBD1, 5 bases. Germline V gene sequence: CDR1 LNHDA, CDR2 SQIVND (reference sequence). The CDR3 length is 15 residues. The ends were cut back, 0 bases at V and 7 bases at J, with 13 bases in the middle. The CDR3 nucleotides read TGTGCCAGTAGTATAGATAAGGGTTCAGGGCAGCCCCAGCATTTT. Protein: CASSIDKGSGQPQHF.

The gene calls are TRBV5-1 and TRBJ1-1, with a tentative D call TRBD1 (5 bases). From germline, CDR1 is SGHRS and CDR2 YFSETQ. V lost 3 bases, J lost 0 bases, and 12 bases lay in between. This CDR3 is built from 15 residues. The CDR3 protein is CASSYTKGLNTEAFF. In DNA form, the CDR3 reads TGCGCCAGCAGCTACACCAAGGGGTTGAACACTGAAGCTTTCTTT. The full variable domain, its missing parts supplied by reference TRBV5-1 and TRBJ1-1, is KAGVTQTPRYLIKTRGQQVTLSCSPISGHRSVSWYQQTPGQGLQFLFEYFSETQRNKGNFPGRFSGRQFSNSRSEMNVSTLELGDSALYLCASSYTKGLNTEAFFGQGTRLTVV.

The rearrangement links TRBV7-2 to TRBJ1-1; 7 bases line up with TRBD1. This CDR3 spans 12 amino acids. Per the germline V gene, CDR1 is SGHTA and CDR2 is FQGNSA. J gave up 4 bases and V 11 bases, and 7 bases lay outside the gene matches. The CDR3 is CAVRQGVTEAFF. CDR3 DNA sequence: TGTGCCGTACGACAGGGAGTCACTGAAGCTTTCTTT.

V gene TRBV7-2 combines with J gene TRBJ1-5; D perhaps matches TRBD1 (6 bases). The V and J ends lost 5 bases and 4 bases respectively, with 9 bases between them. In germline, CDR1 is SGHTA, CDR2 FQGNSA. The CDR3 has 13 residues. The CDR3 is CASSKQGNQPQHF. CDR3 DNA: TGTGCCAGCAGCAAACAGGGTAATCAGCCCCAGCATTTT.

V usage is TRBV3-1 (or the pseudogene TRBV3-2) and J usage is TRBJ1-1; unclear D gene. This CDR3 is 15 amino acids long. CDR1 LGHDT and CDR2 YNNKEL come from the germline V gene (reference sequence). With 1 base removed from V and 0 bases from J, the gap between germline ends came to 9 bases. The CDR3 coding sequence is TGTGCCAGCAGCCAAGGTTCGGGAGTGAACACTGAAGCTTTCTTT. The encoded protein is CASSQGSGVNTEAFF.

This chain's CDR3 is CASRRLAGATVQETQYF. Here the CDR3 DNA reads TGTGCCAGCAGAAGACTAGCGGGGGCCACTGTGCAAGAGACCCAGTACTTC. V is TRBV2 and J is TRBJ2-5; 12 nucleotides agree with TRBD2. The ends lost 6 bases at V and 2 bases at J; junction bases unmatched: 10. Per germline, CDR1 SNHLY and CDR2 FYNNEI. The length of the CDR3 is 17 residues.

DNA for the CDR3: TGTGCCAGCAGTGATTCCGAAGCGGGAAGCGCTGAAGCTTTCTTT. Translating gives CASSDSEAGSAEAFF. The chain joins TRBV2 to TRBJ1-1, with no clear D. Germline V CDR1 and CDR2: SNHLY, FYNNEI. The V and J ends lost 3 bases and 6 bases respectively, with 17 bases between them. CDR3 length: 15 residues.

The chain carries TRBV7-9 and TRBJ2-7; a weak D match, TRBD2 (5 bases). Deletions cut 3 bases from V and 0 bases from J, with 9 bases between. This CDR3 is 14 amino acids long. Germline V lookup: CDR1 SEHNR, CDR2 FQNEAQ (reference sequence). CDR3: CASSFGESSYEQYF. In DNA form, the CDR3 reads TGTGCCAGCAGCTTCGGGGAGAGCTCCTACGAGCAGTACTTC.

This chain links TRBV4-1 with TRBJ1-1; tentatively, D is TRBD1 (5 bases). CDR1 and CDR2 from the germline V gene are MGHRA and YSYEKL. This CDR3 is built from 15 residues. Trimming took 4 bases from V and 2 from J, leaving 14 bases between them. In DNA, the CDR3 is TGCGCCAGCAGCCGAACGGACAAGCCCAACACTGAAGCTTTCTTT. The encoded protein is CASSRTDKPNTEAFF.

The V and J genes are TRBV28 and TRBJ2-7; possible D gene TRBD2, 6 bases. CDR3 length equals 14 residues. The germline CDR1 and CDR2 sequences are MDHEN and SYDVKM. Trimming pared 3 bases from V and 2 bases from J, leaving 11 bases between. The CDR3 nucleotides are TGTGCCAGCAGTTTTCTAGGGACTCCCTACGAGCAGTACTTC. Residues: CASSFLGTPYEQYF.

This rearrangement joins TRBV7-2 to TRBJ2-7; D gene uncertain. The CDR3 is made up of 14 amino acids. CDR1 and CDR2 from the germline V gene are SGHTA and FQGNSA. The germline V and J ends were trimmed by 7 bases and 0 bases, with 13 bases remaining between them. The CDR3: CASTPVSSSYEQYF. The CDR3 DNA is TGTGCCAGCACCCCCGTGTCCAGCTCCTACGAGCAGTACTTC.

With respect to this clone: The same CDR3 can be traced to other DNA sequences in this sample. The V and J genes are TRBV24-1 and TRBJ1-2; 8 positions agree with TRBD1. V gave up 4 bases and J gave up 8 bases; unmatched junction bases: 5. This CDR3 is 13 amino acids long. Germline lookup yields CDR1 KGHDR and CDR2 SFDVKD. The CDR3 DNA follows: TGTGCCACCAGTGACCCACAGGGGGGCGGCTACACCTTC. Encoded protein: CATSDPQGGGYTF.

A few counts support this clone. V is TRBV6-2 or TRBV6-3 and J is TRBJ2-2, with 7 bases identical to TRBD1. With V trimmed by 2 bases and J by 3 bases, 3 bases remained unmatched. Germline CDR1 MNHEY, CDR2 SVGEGT. The CDR3 totals 15 residues. CDR3 sequence reads: CASSYNDRDTGELFF. CDR3 coding DNA: TGTGCCAGCAGTTACAATGACAGGGACACCGGGGAGCTGTTTTTT.

J is TRBJ2-3 and V is TRBV7-9; possibly TRBD1 for D (5 bases). V shed 5 bases and J shed 4 bases, with 22 bases lying between them. This CDR3 region has 17 residues. CDR1 is SEHNR and CDR2 is FQNEAQ in the germline V gene (reference sequence). The CDR3 spells CASSLFKWKDMADTQYF. The CDR3 nucleotides read TGTGCCAGCAGCCTATTTAAATGGAAGGACATGGCAGATACGCAGTATTTT. The complete variable domain, with remaining parts taken from reference TRBV7-9 and TRBJ2-3, reads DTGVSQNPRHKITKRGQNVTFRCDPISEHNRLYWYRQTLGQGPEFLTYFQNEAQLEKSRLLSDRFSAERPKGSFSTLEIQRTEQGDSAMYLCASSLFKWKDMADTQYFGPGTRLTVL.

The chain combines TRBV23-1 with TRBJ2-7; weak D call: TRBD2 (6 bases). TRBV23-1 belongs to the ORF category, with a function that is uncertain. This CDR3 has 16 residues. V gave up 0 bases and J gave up 0 bases, with 12 bases separating them. The CDR3 protein is CASSQSTDGSSYEQYF. CDR3 coding DNA: TGCGCCAGCAGTCAATCAACCGACGGGAGCTCCTACGAGCAGTACTTC.